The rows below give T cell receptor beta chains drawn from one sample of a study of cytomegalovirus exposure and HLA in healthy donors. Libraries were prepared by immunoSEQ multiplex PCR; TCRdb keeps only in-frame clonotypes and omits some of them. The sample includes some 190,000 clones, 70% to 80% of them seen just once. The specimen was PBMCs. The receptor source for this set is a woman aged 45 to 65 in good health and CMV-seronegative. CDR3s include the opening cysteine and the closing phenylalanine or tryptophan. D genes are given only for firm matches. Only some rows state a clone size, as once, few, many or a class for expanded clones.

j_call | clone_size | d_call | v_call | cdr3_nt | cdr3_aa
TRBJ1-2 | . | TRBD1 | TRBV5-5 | TGTGCCAGCAGCCAGACAGGGGGCGACTATGGCTACACCTTC | CASSQTGGDYGYTF
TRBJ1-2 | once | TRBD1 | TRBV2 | TGTGCCAGCAGTCAAGACAGGGGGCTCGGCTACACCTTC | CASSQDRGLGYTF
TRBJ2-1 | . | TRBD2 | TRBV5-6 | TGTGCCAGCAGCTTGGCCCCAGCGGGGGTAGGCAATGAGCAGTTCTTC | CASSLAPAGVGNEQFF
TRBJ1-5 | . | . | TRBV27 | TGTGCCAGCAGTATCACGGGGGGGAGGAATCAGCCCCAGCATTTT | CASSITGGRNQPQHF
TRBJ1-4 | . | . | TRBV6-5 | TGTGCCAGCAGGACAGGATCCGCAACTAATGAAAAACTGTTTTTT | CASRTGSATNEKLFF
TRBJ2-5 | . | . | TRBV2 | TGTGCCAGCAGTGGGGCCATAGTAGGAGAGACCCAGTACTTC | CASSGAIVGETQYF
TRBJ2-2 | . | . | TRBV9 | TGTGCCAGCAGCGCCCCGTCTAGTACAGGGTCCACCGGGGAGCTGTTTTTT | CASSAPSSTGSTGELFF
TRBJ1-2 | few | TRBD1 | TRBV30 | TGTGCCTGGGGACAGGGGGCGGACTATGGCTACACCTTC | CAWGQGADYGYTF
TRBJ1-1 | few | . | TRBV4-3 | TGCGCCAGCAGCCAAGATAAGGGCGGGTTAAGCACTGAAGCTTTCTTT | CASSQDKGGLSTEAFF
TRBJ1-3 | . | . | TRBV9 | TGTGCCAGCAGCGTAGCGGGAGGGGTCTTCTCTGGAAACACCATATATTTT | CASSVAGGVFSGNTIYF
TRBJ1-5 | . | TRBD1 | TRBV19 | TGTGCCAGTAGCGTACAGGGGGCAGGTCAGCCCCAGCATTTT | CASSVQGAGQPQHF
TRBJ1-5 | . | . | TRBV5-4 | TGTGCCAGCAGCTTGGACTACAATCAGCCCCAGCATTTT | CASSLDYNQPQHF
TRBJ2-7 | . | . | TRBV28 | TGTGCCAGCAGTCCGGGACATTTGTTCTACGAGCAGTACTTC | CASSPGHLFYEQYF
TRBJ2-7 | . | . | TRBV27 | TGTGCCAGCAGTTTAATGGGGGGAGGCTACGAGCAGTACTTC | CASSLMGGGYEQYF
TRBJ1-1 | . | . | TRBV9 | TGTGCCAGCAGCGAACAGGGATCGGACACTGAAGCTTTCTTT | CASSEQGSDTEAFF
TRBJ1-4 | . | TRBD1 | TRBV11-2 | TGTGCCAGCAGCCCACAGGGGGTACTCGAAAAACTGTTTTTT | CASSPQGVLEKLFF
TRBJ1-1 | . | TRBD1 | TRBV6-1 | TGTGCCAGCAGTAGTCGGACAGGGAAAAACACTGAAGCTTTCTTT | CASSSRTGKNTEAFF
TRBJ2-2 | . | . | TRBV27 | TGTGCCAGCAGACCCAGTAGACTCGCGAACACCGGGGAGCTGTTTTTT | CASRPSRLANTGELFF